This TCR beta chain appears in the sequencing data of a study of cytomegalovirus exposure and HLA in healthy donors. Study results and caveats: Analyzed later, association rates of TCRs varied across HLA loci, with DRB1 most and HLA-C fewest. Highly shared variants forming one cluster were likely a sequencing artifact.

Unrecorded immune exposure was likely among donors, who were nominally healthy when sampled. This clone was found a few times. Its antigen is as yet unknown. PCR primers comprised 60 Vbeta and 13 Jbeta primers. Sequencing was performed with immunoSEQ multiplex PCR; in TCRdb, only in-frame clones are kept and a portion is missing. The top ten hold around 1.9% of the sample, which has under 150,000 clones, less than 10% seen once. This clonotype was obtained from a male donor in good health and CMV-seronegative. Material for sequencing was PBMCs.

DNA of the CDR3: TGCGCCAGCAGCTTGGCCGCAGGGAAGACCTACGAGCAGTACTTC. This translates into CASSLAAGKTYEQYF. The rearrangement joins TRBV5-1 to TRBJ2-7, with D perhaps matching TRBD1 (5 bases). The length of the CDR3 is 15 residues. The ends were cut back, 0 bases at V and 2 bases at J, with 12 bases in the middle. The germline gives CDR1 SGHRS, CDR2 YFSETQ.